A selection of T cell receptor beta chains follows, all from one sample in a study of blood T cell repertoires in COVID-19. Generated by immunoSEQ multiplex PCR, the TCRdb table keeps only in-frame clones and is missing some. The sample has about 43,000 clones, about nine tenths seen once. The sample consisted of peripheral blood. These receptor sequences come from a man aged 55 to 69 with active COVID-19. Both conserved end residues are part of each CDR3. A D gene is named only where the DNA matches it firmly. A clone size is listed for some rows: how often the clone was seen (once, few, many), or a class if it is expanded.

>TRBD1|TRBV5-6|NA|TRBJ2-1
CASSLDLYRGSPEFF
TGTGCCAGCAGCTTGGATTTGTACAGGGGATCGCCTGAGTTCTTC
>NA|TRBV7-6|NA|TRBJ2-1
CASSLGPSSSYNEQFF
TGTGCCAGCAGCTTAGGTCCGTCCAGCTCCTACAATGAGCAGTTCTTC
>TRBD1|TRBV6-4|once|TRBJ1-1
CASSDSKSGGVMNTEAFF
TGTGCCAGCAGTGACTCGAAGTCAGGGGGTGTTATGAACACTGAAGCTTTCTTT
>TRBD2|TRBV3-1/TRBV3-2|NA|TRBJ2-4
CASSHALAGGNIQYF
TGTGCCAGCAGCCACGCTCTAGCGGGGGGAAACATTCAGTACTTC
>NA|TRBV27|NA|TRBJ1-2
CASSPPTPTGLVNGYTF
TGTGCCAGCAGTCCCCCTACCCCGACAGGTCTCGTGAATGGCTACACCTTC
>TRBD2|TRBV7-8|NA|TRBJ2-4
CASSLEGGRTKNIQYF
TGTGCCAGCAGCTTGGAGGGCGGGAGGACCAAAAACATTCAGTACTTC
>NA|TRBV3-1/TRBV3-2|NA|TRBJ1-5
CASSPSLGEGNQPQHF
TGTGCCAGCAGCCCTTCCCTAGGAGAGGGAAATCAGCCCCAGCATTTT
>NA|TRBV4-2|NA|TRBJ2-1
CASSQDVARYNEQFF
TGTGCCAGCAGCCAAGATGTAGCCAGATACAATGAGCAGTTCTTC
>NA|TRBV6-6|NA|TRBJ2-2
CASSPQGINTGELFF
TGTGCCAGCAGTCCTCAGGGGATCAACACCGGGGAGCTGTTTTTT
>NA|TRBV15|NA|TRBJ1-1
CATSRDITEAFF
TGTGCCACCAGCAGAGATATTACTGAAGCTTTCTTT
>NA|TRBV2|NA|TRBJ1-5
CASSETGIGNQPQHF
TGTGCCAGCAGTGAAACGGGGATAGGCAATCAGCCCCAGCATTTT
>TRBD1|TRBV5-4|NA|TRBJ1-4
CASSLQGADEKLFF
TGTGCCAGCAGCTTGCAGGGGGCGGATGAAAAACTGTTTTTT
>NA|TRBV12-3/TRBV12-4|NA|TRBJ1-3
CATSGGNTIYF
TGTGCCACCTCAGGGGGAAACACCATATATTTT
>NA|TRBV10-3|NA|TRBJ1-5
CAISESREGPQHF
TGTGCCATCAGTGAATCCAGGGAAGGGCCCCAGCATTTT
>NA|TRBV9|NA|TRBJ2-5
CASSVGVQETQYF
TGTGCCAGCAGCGTAGGAGTACAAGAGACCCAGTACTTC
>TRBD2|TRBV7-9|NA|TRBJ2-1
CASSLELAGARSYNEQFF
TGTGCCAGCAGCTTGGAACTAGCGGGAGCTCGCTCCTACAATGAGCAGTTCTTC
>NA|TRBV19|NA|TRBJ1-5
CASSINRDSNQPQHF
TGTGCCAGTAGTATAAACAGGGATAGCAATCAGCCCCAGCATTTT
>TRBD1|TRBV9|NA|TRBJ1-1
CASSGTGDTEAFF
TGTGCCAGCAGCGGAACAGGGGACACTGAAGCTTTCTTT
>TRBD2|TRBV6-2/TRBV6-3|NA|TRBJ2-3
CASSYGTSADTQYF
TGTGCCAGCAGTTACGGGACTAGCGCAGATACGCAGTATTTT
>TRBD1|TRBV19|NA|TRBJ1-1
CASSVKQGVHTEAFF
TGTGCCAGTAGTGTTAAGCAGGGGGTCCACACTGAAGCTTTCTTT
>TRBD2|TRBV9|NA|TRBJ2-7
CASSPRLAGGNEQYF
TGTGCCAGCAGCCCCCGACTAGCGGGAGGGAACGAGCAGTACTTC
>NA|TRBV11-2|NA|TRBJ1-2
CASSLDQSSLGYGYTF
TGTGCCAGCAGCTTAGATCAGTCCAGCCTAGGCTATGGCTACACCTTC
>TRBD1|TRBV7-3|NA|TRBJ2-2
CASSSGGVRTGELFF
TGTGCCAGCAGCTCAGGGGGAGTTAGGACCGGGGAGCTGTTTTTT
>TRBD2|TRBV14|few|TRBJ2-5
CASSQDSGLAGGVQETQYF
TGTGCCAGCAGCCAAGATTCCGGACTAGCGGGAGGGGTCCAAGAGACCCAGTACTTC
>NA|TRBV6-2/TRBV6-3|NA|TRBJ1-2
CASSYRRDLGYTF
TGTGCCAGCAGTTACCGGAGGGATCTTGGCTACACCTTC
>TRBD1|TRBV5-1|NA|TRBJ1-2
CASSVRGPSYTF
TGCGCCAGCAGCGTCAGGGGGCCTAGCTACACCTTC
>TRBD1|TRBV19|NA|TRBJ2-2
CASNLPGQGAANTGELFF
TGTGCCAGTAACTTACCGGGACAGGGGGCTGCGAACACCGGGGAGCTGTTTTTT
>NA|TRBV24-1|NA|TRBJ2-6
CATSETDSSGANVLTF
TGTGCCACCAGTGAAACTGACAGTTCTGGGGCCAACGTCCTGACTTTC
>NA|TRBV10-3|NA|TRBJ1-2
CAILRADYGYTF
TGTGCCATCCTCAGGGCCGACTATGGCTACACCTTC
>NA|TRBV7-9|few|TRBJ1-1
CASSVPVDTEAFF
TGTGCCAGCAGCGTACCGGTGGACACTGAAGCTTTCTTT
>NA|TRBV18|NA|TRBJ2-2
CASSPDSNTGELFF
TGTGCCAGCTCACCGGACAGTAACACCGGGGAGCTGTTTTTT
>TRBD1|TRBV30|NA|TRBJ1-2
CAWNRGKDGYTF
TGTGCCTGGAACAGGGGAAAGGATGGCTACACCTTC
>TRBD1|TRBV28|medium-sized|TRBJ1-5
CASSFDRSDRGYQPQHF
TGTGCCAGCAGTTTTGACCGTTCGGACAGGGGATATCAGCCCCAGCATTTT
>NA|TRBV19|NA|TRBJ2-2
CASTLRTSFIPGELFF
TGTGCCAGTACCCTTCGGACAAGCTTTATCCCCGGGGAGCTGTTTTTT
>TRBD2|TRBV13|NA|TRBJ2-7
CASSLGTSGPGGEQYF
TGTGCCAGCAGCTTAGGAACTAGCGGGCCCGGGGGAGAGCAGTACTTC
>NA|TRBV19|many|TRBJ1-2
CASSPRTAPYGYTF
TGTGCCAGTAGTCCGAGGACAGCGCCCTATGGCTACACCTTC
>TRBD1|TRBV3-1/TRBV3-2|NA|TRBJ1-2
CATKPRGQGDGYTF
TGTGCCACCAAGCCAAGAGGACAGGGTGATGGCTACACCTTC
>NA|TRBV27|NA|TRBJ1-1
CASSLRGQTEAFF
TGTGCCAGCAGTTTGCGGGGGCAAACTGAAGCTTTCTTT
>NA|TRBV6-5|NA|TRBJ2-7
CASTRGASTYEQYF
TGTGCCAGCACCCGGGGGGCTTCCACCTACGAGCAGTACTTC
>NA|TRBV6-5|NA|TRBJ2-3
CASTTGTDTQYF
TGTGCCAGCACTACTGGCACAGATACGCAGTATTTT
>NA|TRBV14|NA|TRBJ2-2
CASSQDRGLTGELFF
TGTGCCAGCAGCCAAGATCGGGGATTGACCGGGGAGCTGTTTTTT
>TRBD1|TRBV9|NA|TRBJ1-1
CASSANTGTGATEAFF
TGTGCCAGCAGCGCGAATACTGGGACAGGGGCCACTGAAGCTTTCTTT
>TRBD2|TRBV20-1|NA|TRBJ2-7
CSASTLGTSSSYEQYF
TGCAGTGCTAGTACTCTGGGGACTAGCTCTTCCTACGAGCAGTACTTC
>NA|TRBV5-1|NA|TRBJ1-2
CASSLDADYGYTF
TGCGCCAGCAGCTTGGACGCAGACTATGGCTACACCTTC
>TRBD1|TRBV5-4|NA|TRBJ1-2
CASRFMGQSDGYTF
TGTGCCAGCAGGTTTATGGGACAGTCAGATGGCTACACCTTC
>NA|TRBV21-1|few|TRBJ2-7
CASSNGRAIDEQYF
TGTGCCAGCAGCAACGGGAGGGCAATCGACGAGCAGTACTTC
>NA|TRBV6-1|NA|TRBJ1-1
CASSGWGGQINTEAFF
TGTGCCAGCAGTGGCTGGGGTGGACAGATCAACACTGAAGCTTTCTTT
>TRBD1|TRBV28|once|TRBJ1-4
CASSARQGGDEKLFF
TGTGCCAGCAGCGCGCGACAGGGGGGGGATGAAAAACTGTTTTTT
>TRBD1|TRBV7-9|NA|TRBJ2-4
CASSPPLDRGYIQYF
TGTGCCAGCAGCCCTCCTCTGGACAGGGGGTACATTCAGTACTTC
>TRBD2|TRBV6-2/TRBV6-3|NA|TRBJ2-7
CASSYGSPFSGAEQYF
TGTGCCAGCAGTTACGGCAGTCCGTTTAGCGGGGCCGAGCAGTACTTC
>TRBD1|TRBV19|NA|TRBJ1-3
CASSTTGDGNTIYF
TGTGCCAGTAGTACTACAGGGGACGGAAACACCATATATTTT
>TRBD1|TRBV6-1|NA|TRBJ2-7
CASSETGGSVSEQYF
TGTGCCAGCAGTGAAACAGGGGGATCCGTGAGCGAGCAGTACTTC
>TRBD1|TRBV3-1/TRBV3-2|NA|TRBJ1-5
CASSGTGGNQPQHF
TGTGCCAGCAGCGGCACAGGGGGCAATCAGCCCCAGCATTTT
>NA|TRBV19|NA|TRBJ2-2
CASMGRPTGELFF
TGTGCCAGTATGGGCAGGCCCACCGGGGAGCTGTTTTTT
>TRBD1|TRBV9|NA|TRBJ2-3
CASSARDRVTDTQYF
TGTGCCAGCAGCGCCCGGGACAGGGTCACAGATACGCAGTATTTT